A single sample is the source of the 25 T cell receptor beta chains below, sequenced in a study of cytomegalovirus exposure and HLA in healthy donors. The repertoire was sequenced with immunoSEQ multiplex PCR; TCRdb's copy has only in-frame clones and lacks some. The table shows around 200,000 clones, with around 82% occurring only once. Sequencing was performed on PBMCs. Receptors were obtained from a woman under 30 in good health and CMV-seropositive.

This clone was seen a few times. The genes are TRBV7-2 and TRBJ2-7; 10 positions match TRBD2. The ends lost 2 bases at V and 5 bases at J; junction bases unmatched: 6. The CDR3 spans 15 residues. Per germline, CDR1 SGHTA and CDR2 FQGNSA. For the CDR3, the DNA is TGTGCCAGCAGCTTAAGCGGGGGGGCCTTTCACGAGCAGTACTTC. Protein product: CASSLSGGAFHEQYF.

V gene TRBV5-6 combines with J gene TRBJ2-1, with 8 bases identical to TRBD2. The CDR3 runs to 19 residues. The germline CDR1 and CDR2 sequences are SGHDT and YYEEEE. V shed 1 base, J shed 1 base, and the junction held 13 bases outside the gene matches. CDR3 bases: TGTGCCAGCAGCTTGTCTGCGAGCGGGGGCCGTGATTCCTACAATGAGCAGTTCTTC. Amino acids: CASSLSASGGRDSYNEQFF.

The genes are TRBV5-1 and TRBJ1-6; TRBD1 might be the D (5 bases). This CDR3 region has 15 residues. Germline CDR1 is SGHRS and CDR2 is YFSETQ. V lost 0 bases to trimming and J lost 10 bases, with 14 bases between them. CDR3 sequence (DNA): TGCGCCAGCAGCTTGGAGGGCAGGGAAGGGTCACCCCTCCACTTT. Amino acids: CASSLEGREGSPLHF.

This clone appeared a few times. This chain connects TRBV6-5 to TRBJ1-1; possibly TRBD1 for D (6 bases). Germline CDR1 and CDR2: MNHEY and SVGAGI. This CDR3 contains 14 residues. V dropped 7 bases and J dropped 2 bases, with 14 bases sitting between them. The CDR3 sequence: CASNRNRVNTEAFF. CDR3 DNA: TGTGCCAGCAATAGGAACAGGGTCAACACTGAAGCTTTCTTT.

The V call is TRBV5-6, the J call TRBJ1-2; D not resolved. The V end was cut by 3 bases, the J end by 4 bases, with 4 bases between. This CDR3 comprises 11 residues. Germline V lookup: CDR1 SGHDT, CDR2 YYEEEE. The DNA for the CDR3 is TGTGCCAGCAGCTACAGCTATGGCTACACCTTC. This gives the protein CASSYSYGYTF.

The chain uses TRBV5-1 and TRBJ2-7; 8 bases are shared with TRBD1. CDR1 is SGHRS and CDR2 is YFSETQ in the germline V gene. Trimming removed 3 bases from V and 7 bases from J; junction bases left unmatched: 12. The CDR3 spans 15 residues. The CDR3 nucleotides are TGCGCCAGCAGCTATACCGGACAGGGTCTTAGGGAGCAGTACTTC. Its translation: CASSYTGQGLREQYF.

J is TRBJ2-1 and V is TRBV5-1; D is possibly TRBD2 (5 bases). The CDR3 runs 14 residues. The V gene's germline CDR1 is SGHRS and CDR2 YFSETQ. Trimming left V 2 bases short and J 3 bases short, with 9 bases between. CDR3 bases: TGCGCCAGCAGCTTAGGACGGGACTACAATGAGCAGTTCTTC. Its translation is CASSLGRDYNEQFF.

The chain recombines TRBV5-6 with TRBJ2-3, with TRBD2 matching 13 bases. Germline-derived CDR1 and CDR2 are SGHDT and YYEEEE. This CDR3 region has 18 residues. The junction had 10 bases not matched to a gene; V was cut back by 2 bases and J by 4 bases. The CDR3 spells CASSLLAGGPPSADTQYF. DNA of the CDR3: TGTGCCAGCAGCTTACTAGCGGGGGGGCCCCCCTCGGCAGATACGCAGTATTTT.

The rearrangement joins TRBV29-1 to TRBJ1-5; 7 bases agree with TRBD1. With 6 bases clipped from V and 2 bases from J, the junction kept 7 bases outside the gene matches. The germline V gene encodes CDR1 SQVTM and CDR2 ANQGSEA. The CDR3 covers 14 residues. The CDR3 loop reads CSVNDRDGNQPQHF. The CDR3 nucleotides are TGCAGCGTAAACGACAGGGATGGCAATCAGCCCCAGCATTTT.

The genes are TRBV7-3 and TRBJ2-1, with D perhaps TRBD1 (5 bases). Trimming removed 5 bases from V and 7 bases from J, with 12 bases in between. The CDR3 has 13 residues. In germline, CDR1 is SGHTA, CDR2 FQGTGA. The CDR3 region has the DNA TGTGCCAGCAGCCCTAAGGGGTGGAATGAGCAGTTCTTC. Its protein product is CASSPKGWNEQFF.

The J gene is TRBJ2-3, the V gene TRBV5-4; tentatively, D is TRBD2 (6 bases). The germline CDR1 and CDR2 sequences are SGHNT and YYREEE (reference sequence). The CDR3 runs to 14 residues. V dropped 1 base and J dropped 4 bases, with 10 bases sitting between them. CDR3: CASSLYGGSDTQYF. CDR3 coding DNA: TGTGCCAGCAGCTTGTACGGGGGTTCAGATACGCAGTATTTT.

V is TRBV5-1 and J is TRBJ2-3, with 12 bases identical to TRBD2. The CDR3 runs 15 residues. Trimming took 4 bases from V and 3 from J; bases not matched to a gene: 3. Germline V gene sequence: CDR1 SGHRS, CDR2 YFSETQ. CDR3 DNA: TGCGCCAGCAGCCGACTAGCGGGGGATACAGATACGCAGTATTTT. It codes for CASSRLAGDTDTQYF. Based on the CDR3 plus reference TRBV5-1 and TRBJ2-3, the full variable domain is KAGVTQTPRYLIKTRGQQVTLSCSPISGHRSVSWYQQTPGQGLQFLFEYFSETQRNKGNFPGRFSGRQFSNSRSEMNVSTLELGDSALYLCASSRLAGDTDTQYFGPGTRLTVL.

V usage is TRBV2 and J usage is TRBJ1-1; possibly TRBD1 for D (6 bases). Germline CDR1 SNHLY, CDR2 FYNNEI. The CDR3 spans 13 residues. V was pared by 4 bases and J by 0 bases, with 6 bases between. The CDR3, as DNA: TGTGCCAGCAGTGGGACAGTGAACACTGAAGCTTTCTTT. Residues: CASSGTVNTEAFF.

The V gene is TRBV5-1, the J gene TRBJ1-3; D might be TRBD1 (5 bases). The CDR3 consists of 14 residues. Trimming took off 3 bases at V and 4 bases at J, with 11 bases between the two ends. CDR1 SGHRS and CDR2 YFSETQ come from the germline V gene. As DNA, the CDR3 is TGCGCCAGCAGCTCCAGGGAATCCGGAAACACCATATATTTT. This translates into CASSSRESGNTIYF.

The J gene is TRBJ2-7, the V gene TRBV7-8; D is unclear. The CDR3 totals 15 residues. V lost 5 bases, J lost 3 bases, and 17 bases lay in between. From germline, CDR1 is SGHVS and CDR2 FQNEAQ. CDR3 residues: CASSKARGVGYEQYF. The CDR3 DNA reads as TGTGCCAGCAGCAAAGCGAGAGGTGTCGGCTACGAGCAGTACTTC.

The rearrangement uses TRBV13 and TRBJ2-4; maybe TRBD1 (5 bases). Trimming took off 5 bases at V and 5 bases at J, with 10 bases between the two ends. The CDR3 loop spans 13 amino acids. The germline V gene has CDR1 PRHDT and CDR2 FYEKMQ (reference sequence). The CDR3 is CASSNSRENIQYF. In nucleotides, the CDR3 is TGTGCCAGCAGCAATAGCAGGGAAAACATTCAGTACTTC.

This clone came up once. J is TRBJ2-7 and V is TRBV5-4; 11 bases line up with TRBD1. Losses at the gene ends were 4 bases for V and 2 bases for J; bases not matched to a gene: 5. Germline CDR1 SGHNT, CDR2 YYREEE (reference sequence). The CDR3 is 15 residues long. In DNA, the CDR3 is TGTGCCAGCAGCCGAGGACAGGGGGCACCCTACGAGCAGTACTTC. Translation gives CASSRGQGAPYEQYF.

The chain uses TRBV27 and TRBJ1-6; no reliable D call. The V gene's germline CDR1 is MNHEY and CDR2 SMNVEV (reference sequence). The CDR3 sequence is 18 residues long. The V and J ends lost 6 bases and 0 bases respectively, with 18 bases between them. The CDR3 is CASSPSSAGSSYNSPLHF. CDR3 bases: TGTGCCAGCAGCCCCTCGTCCGCGGGGAGCTCCTATAATTCACCCCTCCACTTT.

V gene TRBV2 combines with J gene TRBJ2-2; weak D call: TRBD1 (5 bases). The length of the CDR3 is 14 residues. Germline V gene lookup returns CDR1 SNHLY and CDR2 FYNNEI. Deletions cut 7 bases from V and 3 bases from J, with 12 bases between. CDR3: CASNTFRDTGELFF. CDR3 nucleotide sequence: TGTGCCAGCAATACGTTCAGGGACACCGGGGAGCTGTTTTTT.

The chain employs TRBV2 and TRBJ2-2; D is undetermined. Germline CDR1 reads SNHLY; CDR2 reads FYNNEI. V gave up 0 bases and J gave up 7 bases, with 6 bases separating them. CDR3 size: 13 residues. CDR3 sequence reads: CASSEAPGGELFF. For the CDR3, the DNA is TGTGCCAGCAGTGAAGCCCCAGGCGGGGAGCTGTTTTTT.

The chain couples TRBV2 to TRBJ1-2; no clear D. The CDR3 sequence is 14 residues long. V dropped 0 bases and J dropped 2 bases, with 7 bases sitting between them. CDR1 and CDR2 from the germline V gene are SNHLY and FYNNEI. Here the CDR3 reads CASSEAPVNYGYTF. The CDR3 coding sequence is TGTGCCAGCAGTGAAGCCCCGGTGAACTATGGCTACACCTTC.

CDR3 nucleotides: TGTGCCAGCAGTTACTCTTCGGGTGTCGGAAACACCATATATTTT. Translation gives CASSYSSGVGNTIYF. The chain couples TRBV6-5 to TRBJ1-3; D unclear. This CDR3 is built from 15 residues. Germline V gene sequence: CDR1 MNHEY, CDR2 SVGAGI. Trimming removed 0 bases from V and 4 bases from J, with 10 bases in between.

The rearrangement uses TRBV9 and TRBJ2-5, with 7 bases that match TRBD1. CDR1 is SGDLS and CDR2 is YYNGEE in the germline V gene. There are 16 residues in the CDR3. V lost 2 bases to trimming and J lost 2 bases; unmatched junction nucleotides: 9. The CDR3 here is CASSVSPGTAQETQYF. The CDR3 bases are TGTGCCAGCAGCGTGTCTCCCGGGACAGCGCAAGAGACCCAGTACTTC.

The V and J genes are TRBV6-4 and TRBJ2-2, with TRBD1 matching 8 bases. Trimming removed 2 bases from V and 4 bases from J; junction bases left unmatched: 6. CDR1 and CDR2 from the germline V gene are MRHNA and SNTAGT. This CDR3 contains 16 residues. The CDR3 coding sequence is TGTGCCAGCAGTGACAGCGGACAGGGAATCACCGGGGAGCTGTTTTTT. This sequence encodes CASSDSGQGITGELFF.

V gene TRBV11-1 combines with J gene TRBJ1-1; 7 bases agree with TRBD1. Germline V gene data show CDR1 as SGHAT and CDR2 as FQDESV (reference sequence). The ends lost 5 bases at V and 6 bases at J; junction bases unmatched: 6. This CDR3 region has 13 residues. As DNA, the CDR3 is TGTGCCAGCAGCCTAATTCAGGGGGCTGAAGCTTTCTTT. This codes for CASSLIQGAEAFF.